The present entry profiles one TCR beta chain with its context. The data were taken from a study of blood T cell repertoires in COVID-19. Using immunoSEQ multiplex PCR, the repertoire was profiled, and TCRdb retains in-frame clones only, with some absent. The sample has about 190,000 clones, approximately 86% seen once. Germline assignment: CDR1 GTSNPN and CDR2 SVGIG (reference sequence). The CDR3 contains 16 residues. V lost 6 bases and J lost 8; bases outside the gene matches: 16. The TCR originated in a man in his forties with active or convalescent COVID-19. The sample comprised peripheral blood. The chain uses TRBV30 and TRBJ1-6; 7 bases fit TRBD1. The CDR3 here is CACPLKPGGTDSPLHF. CDR3 nucleotides: TGTGCCTGTCCGCTGAAGCCAGGGGGAACGGATTCACCCCTCCACTTT.